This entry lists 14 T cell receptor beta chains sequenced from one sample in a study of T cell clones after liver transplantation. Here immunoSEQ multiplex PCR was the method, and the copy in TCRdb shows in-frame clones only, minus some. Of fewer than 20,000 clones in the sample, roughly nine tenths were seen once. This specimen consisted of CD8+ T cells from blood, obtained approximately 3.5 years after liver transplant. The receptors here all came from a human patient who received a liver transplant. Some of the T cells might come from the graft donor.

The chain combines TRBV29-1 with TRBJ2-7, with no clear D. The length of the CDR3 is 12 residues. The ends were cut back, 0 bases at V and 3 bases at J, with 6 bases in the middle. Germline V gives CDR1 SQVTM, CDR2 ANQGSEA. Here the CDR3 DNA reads TGCAGCGTTGAAGAGGGGTACTACGAGCAGTACTTC. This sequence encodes CSVEEGYYEQYF.

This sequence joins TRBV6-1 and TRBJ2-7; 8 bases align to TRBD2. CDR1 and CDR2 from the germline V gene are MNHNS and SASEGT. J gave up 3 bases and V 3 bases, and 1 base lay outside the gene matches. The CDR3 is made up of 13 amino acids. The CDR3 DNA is TGTGCCAGCAGTGATGCGGGAGGCTACGAGCAGTACTTC. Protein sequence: CASSDAGGYEQYF.

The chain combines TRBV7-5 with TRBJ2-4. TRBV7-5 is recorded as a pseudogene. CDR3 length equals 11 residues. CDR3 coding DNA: TGTGCCAGAAGCTTGGAACATTTGCAGTACTTC. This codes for CARSLEHLQYF.

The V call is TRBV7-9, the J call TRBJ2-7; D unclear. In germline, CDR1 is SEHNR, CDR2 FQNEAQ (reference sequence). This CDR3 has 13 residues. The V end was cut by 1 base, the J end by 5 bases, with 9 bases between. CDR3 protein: CASSLVLGNEQYF. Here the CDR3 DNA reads TGTGCCAGCAGCTTAGTTTTAGGGAACGAGCAGTACTTC. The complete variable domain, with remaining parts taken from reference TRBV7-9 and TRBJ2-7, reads DTGVSQNPRHKITKRGQNVTFRCDPISEHNRLYWYRQTLGQGPEFLTYFQNEAQLEKSRLLSDRFSAERPKGSFSTLEIQRTEQGDSAMYLCASSLVLGNEQYFGPGTRLTVT.

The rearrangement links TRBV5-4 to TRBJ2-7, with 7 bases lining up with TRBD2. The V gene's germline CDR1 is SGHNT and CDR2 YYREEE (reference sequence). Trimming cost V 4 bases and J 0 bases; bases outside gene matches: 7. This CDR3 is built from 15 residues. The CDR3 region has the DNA TGTGCCAGCAGCCGGGCTTCGGGGGGCTCCTACGAGCAGTACTTC. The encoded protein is CASSRASGGSYEQYF.

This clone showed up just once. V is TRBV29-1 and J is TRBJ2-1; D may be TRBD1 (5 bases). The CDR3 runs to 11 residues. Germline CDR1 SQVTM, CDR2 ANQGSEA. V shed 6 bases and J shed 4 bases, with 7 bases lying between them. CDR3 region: CSVDRYNEQFF. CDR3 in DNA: TGCAGCGTCGACAGATACAATGAGCAGTTCTTC.

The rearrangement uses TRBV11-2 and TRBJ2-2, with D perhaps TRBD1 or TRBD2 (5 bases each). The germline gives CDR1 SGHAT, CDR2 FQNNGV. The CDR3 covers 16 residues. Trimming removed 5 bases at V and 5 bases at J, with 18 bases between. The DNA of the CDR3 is TGTGCCAGCAGCCTGTGGGACGGACGTGGAACCGGGGAGCTGTTTTTT. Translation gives CASSLWDGRGTGELFF. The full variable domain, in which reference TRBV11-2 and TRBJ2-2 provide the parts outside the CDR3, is EAGVAQSPRYKIIEKRQSVAFWCNPISGHATLYWYQQILGQGPKLLIQFQNNGVVDDSQLPKDRFSAERLKGVDSTLKIQPAKLEDSAVYLCASSLWDGRGTGELFFGEGSRLTVL.

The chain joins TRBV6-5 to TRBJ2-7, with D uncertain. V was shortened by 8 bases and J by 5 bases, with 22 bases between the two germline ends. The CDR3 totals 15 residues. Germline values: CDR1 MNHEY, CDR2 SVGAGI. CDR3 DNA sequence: TGTGCCAGCTCGCTCTGGTTCTCTGGATCCAACGAGCAGTACTTC. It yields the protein CASSLWFSGSNEQYF.

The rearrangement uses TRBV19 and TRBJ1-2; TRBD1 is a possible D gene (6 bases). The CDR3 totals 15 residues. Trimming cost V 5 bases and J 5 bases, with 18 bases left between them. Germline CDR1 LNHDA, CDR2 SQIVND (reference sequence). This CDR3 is CASSSSGGFGYGYTF. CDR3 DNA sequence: TGTGCCAGTAGTTCCTCGGGGGGCTTCGGGTATGGCTACACCTTC.

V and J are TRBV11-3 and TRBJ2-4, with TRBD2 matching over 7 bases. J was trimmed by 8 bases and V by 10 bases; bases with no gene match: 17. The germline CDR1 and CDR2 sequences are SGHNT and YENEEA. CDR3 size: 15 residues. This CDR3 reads CANPEGGSEKDIQYF. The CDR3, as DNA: TGTGCCAACCCCGAAGGCGGGAGTGAGAAAGACATTCAGTACTTC.

This CDR3 is CASSLRGLEGKETQYF. DNA of the CDR3: TGTGCCAGCAGCTTGAGGGGGCTAGAGGGAAAAGAGACCCAGTACTTC. The chain carries TRBV7-9 and TRBJ2-5; 7 positions match TRBD1. CDR1 and CDR2 (germline): SEHNR, FQNEAQ (reference sequence). This CDR3 contains 16 residues. Trimming removed 3 bases from V and 3 bases from J; junction bases left unmatched: 10.

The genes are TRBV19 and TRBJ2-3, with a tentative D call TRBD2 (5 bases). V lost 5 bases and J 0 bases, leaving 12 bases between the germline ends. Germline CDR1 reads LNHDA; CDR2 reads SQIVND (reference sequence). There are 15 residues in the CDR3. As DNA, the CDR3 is TGTGCCAGTAGTCTGTCTAGCTATAGCACAGATACGCAGTATTTT. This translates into CASSLSSYSTDTQYF.

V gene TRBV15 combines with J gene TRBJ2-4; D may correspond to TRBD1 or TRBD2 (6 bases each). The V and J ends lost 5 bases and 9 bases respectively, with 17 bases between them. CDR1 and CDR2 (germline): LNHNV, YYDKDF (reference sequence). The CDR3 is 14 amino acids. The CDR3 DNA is TGTGCCACCAGCGTGACTAGGGGGTTTGTCATTCAGTACTTC. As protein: CATSVTRGFVIQYF. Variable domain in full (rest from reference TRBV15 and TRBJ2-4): DAMVIQNPRYQVTQFGKPVTLSCSQTLNHNVMYWYQQKSSQAPKLLFHYYDKDFNNEADTPDNFQSRRPNTSFCFLDIRSPGLGDTAMYLCATSVTRGFVIQYFGAGTRLSVL.

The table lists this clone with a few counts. CDR3 sequence reads: CASSVTRLDTQYF. The CDR3 nucleotides are TGTGCCAGCAGCGTTACTAGGTTAGATACGCAGTATTTT. J is TRBJ2-3 and V is TRBV9; D possibly corresponds to TRBD2 (5 bases). CDR3 length equals 13 residues. Germline V gene sequence: CDR1 SGDLS, CDR2 YYNGEE. V was shortened by 2 bases and J by 5 bases, with 9 bases between the two germline ends.